The 16 T cell receptor beta chains presented below share a single source sample, sequenced in a study of blood T cell repertoires in COVID-19. Data came from immunoSEQ multiplex PCR; TCRdb stores just in-frame clones and leaves some out. The table shows 70,000 to 95,000 clones, with 80% to 90% occurring only once. The sequenced sample consisted of peripheral blood. These receptors were taken from a woman aged 45 to 65 with acute or convalescent COVID-19.

This sequence joins TRBV30 and TRBJ1-6, with 8 bases aligning to TRBD1. This CDR3 spans 12 amino acids. The ends lost 8 bases at V and 9 bases at J; junction bases unmatched: 6. The V gene's germline CDR1 is GTSNPN and CDR2 SVGIG (reference sequence). The DNA of the CDR3 is TGTGCCGGCCGGGACAGGTTTTCACCCCTCCACTTT. As protein: CAGRDRFSPLHF.

The V gene is TRBV12-5, the J gene TRBJ2-7; 8 nucleotides align to TRBD2. The CDR3 is 15 residues long. After removal of 6 bases from V and 10 bases from J, the junction contained 17 bases not matched to a gene. Per the germline V gene, CDR1 is LGHNT and CDR2 is FRNRAP. The CDR3 nucleotides are TGTGCTAGTGGGACTGAAGCGGGAGTCGGCGTAGCCCAGTACTTC. Amino acid sequence: CASGTEAGVGVAQYF. Together with reference TRBV12-5 and TRBJ2-7, the CDR3 gives the full variable domain: DARVTQTPRHKVTEMGQEVTMRCQPILGHNTVFWYRQTMMQGLELLAYFRNRAPLDDSGMPKDRFSAEMPDATLATLKIQPSEPRDSAVYFCASGTEAGVGVAQYFGPGTRLTVT.

J is TRBJ2-7 and V is TRBV20-1, with D uncertain. CDR3 length equals 11 residues. Trimming removed 2 bases at V and 4 bases at J, with 6 bases between. CDR1 is DFQATT and CDR2 is SNEGSKA in the germline V gene (reference sequence). The CDR3 bases are TGCAGTGCTAGATCCTTATACGAGCAGTACTTC. Protein: CSARSLYEQYF.

In its sample, this clone was seen a few times. The rearrangement links TRBV11-2 to TRBJ2-7, with TRBD2 as a possible D gene (6 bases). The CDR3 runs 14 residues. V was trimmed by 2 bases and J by 3 bases, leaving 11 bases between them. The germline gives CDR1 SGHAT, CDR2 FQNNGV. The CDR3 spells CASSLPGLIYEQYF. The CDR3, as DNA: TGTGCCAGCAGCTTACCGGGACTCATCTACGAGCAGTACTTC.

This chain connects TRBV4-2 to TRBJ1-4; possible D gene TRBD1, 6 bases. V was pared by 4 bases and J by 4 bases, with 13 bases between. CDR3 length: 15 residues. Per the germline V gene, CDR1 is LGHNA and CDR2 is YNFKEQ. The CDR3 DNA reads as TGTGCCAGCAGCCCCGAAGACAGGTTTAATGAAAAACTGTTTTTT. This gives the protein CASSPEDRFNEKLFF.

The rearrangement links TRBV27 to TRBJ2-7; 8 nucleotides line up with TRBD2. CDR1 and CDR2 (germline): MNHEY, SMNVEV (reference sequence). The CDR3 contains 15 residues. The J segment lost 5 bases and the V segment lost 3 bases, leaving 9 bases of the junction unmatched. CDR3 bases: TGTGCCAGCAGTTTGCTAGCGGGTCTTCTCCACGAGCAGTACTTC. Amino acid sequence: CASSLLAGLLHEQYF.

The chain uses TRBV2 and TRBJ2-5, with 8 bases fitting TRBD2. Germline V CDR1 and CDR2: SNHLY, FYNNEI. After removal of 3 bases from V and 2 bases from J, the junction contained 8 bases not matched to a gene. This CDR3 region has 16 residues. The CDR3 here is CASSDVGLGIQETQYF. The CDR3, as DNA: TGTGCCAGCAGTGACGTGGGACTAGGCATACAAGAGACCCAGTACTTC.

CDR3 nucleotides: TGTGCCATCAGTGAGTCCGGGACAGATGATTCCTACGAGCAGTACTTC. Translating gives CAISESGTDDSYEQYF. The rearrangement joins TRBV10-3 to TRBJ2-7; the match to TRBD1 covers 7 bases. V lost 0 bases and J lost 1; bases outside the gene matches: 6. The V gene's germline CDR1 is ENHRY and CDR2 SYGVKD. The CDR3 is 16 amino acids.

The V gene is TRBV7-9, the J gene TRBJ2-1; D not resolved. Per germline, CDR1 SEHNR and CDR2 FQNEAQ (reference sequence). The CDR3 consists of 18 residues. V was shortened by 3 bases and J by 0 bases, with 18 bases between the two germline ends. CDR3 sequence: CASSFAVLAVSSYNEQFF. The DNA of the CDR3 is TGTGCCAGCAGCTTTGCAGTGCTGGCGGTGAGCTCCTACAATGAGCAGTTCTTC.

This clone came up once. The chain recombines TRBV7-2 with TRBJ2-5; 7 bases match TRBD2. CDR1 is SGHTA and CDR2 is FQGNSA in the germline V gene. The length of the CDR3 is 14 residues. V lost 1 base and J lost 5; bases outside the gene matches: 4. CDR3 sequence: CASSLGGGPETQYF. In DNA form, the CDR3 reads TGTGCCAGCAGCTTAGGGGGGGGTCCTGAGACCCAGTACTTC.

This clone was observed a single time. The CDR3 sequence: CASSRTGKSSGANVLTF. The DNA of the CDR3 is TGTGCCAGCTCCCGAACAGGGAAGAGCTCTGGGGCCAACGTCCTGACTTTC. The V call is TRBV7-2, the J call TRBJ2-6, with D maybe TRBD1 (6 bases). The germline gives CDR1 SGHTA, CDR2 FQGNSA. There are 17 residues in the CDR3. Trimming cost V 8 bases and J 0 bases, with 17 bases left between them.

CDR3 in amino acids: CASSLSTGELFF. Here the CDR3 DNA reads TGCGCCAGCAGCTTATCAACCGGGGAGCTGTTTTTT. The V call is TRBV5-1, the J call TRBJ2-2, with D unclear. Germline V gene sequence: CDR1 SGHRS, CDR2 YFSETQ. V shed 2 bases and J shed 5 bases, with 4 bases lying between them. The CDR3 sequence is 12 residues long.

This rearrangement joins TRBV30 to TRBJ1-6; unclear D gene. This CDR3 comprises 15 residues. Looked up from germline, CDR1 is GTSNPN and CDR2 is SVGIG (reference sequence). V lost 2 bases to trimming and J lost 3 bases, with 11 bases between them. The CDR3 reads CAWSLDGDYNSPLHF. The CDR3 DNA is TGTGCCTGGAGTTTGGACGGGGACTATAATTCACCCCTCCACTTT. The entire variable domain, with the rest obtained from reference TRBV30 and TRBJ1-6, is as follows: SQTIHQWPATLVQPVGSPLSLECTVEGTSNPNLYWYRQAAGRGLQLLFYSVGIGQISSEVPQNLSASRPQDRQFILSSKKLLLSDSGFYLCAWSLDGDYNSPLHFGNGTRLTVT.

Only one count was recorded for this clone. This chain uses TRBV9 with TRBJ2-3, with a weak D call TRBD2 (6 bases). The V end lost 4 bases, the J end lost 8 bases, and 11 bases lay between the germline ends. This CDR3 comprises 12 residues. The germline V gene has CDR1 SGDLS and CDR2 YYNGEE. The CDR3: CASSPGTPTQYF. The CDR3 region has the DNA TGTGCCAGCAGCCCCGGGACTCCTACGCAGTATTTT.

The genes are TRBV7-9 and TRBJ2-1, with 7 bases aligning to TRBD1. The length of the CDR3 is 14 residues. The germline CDR1 and CDR2 sequences are SEHNR and FQNEAQ (reference sequence). The V and J ends lost 8 bases and 5 bases, in that order; junction bases with no gene match: 9. CDR3 nucleotides: TGTGCCAGCTTCCCGACAGGGCAAAACAATGAGCAGTTCTTC. Translation: CASFPTGQNNEQFF.

The chain recombines TRBV7-9 with TRBJ2-1, with TRBD2 matching 10 bases. CDR1 is SEHNR, CDR2 FQNEAQ, per germline (reference sequence). The V segment lost 6 bases and the J segment 7 bases; nucleotides outside the gene matches: 6. This CDR3 is built from 14 residues. The CDR3 DNA is TGTGCCAGCAGGTCTAGCGGGAGTTCGAATGAGCAGTTCTTC. Residues: CASRSSGSSNEQFF.